Following are 25 T cell receptor beta chains from one sample sequenced in a study of beta chain features in type 1 diabetes. The study reverse transcribed the entire isolated RNA, so it sequenced expressed TCRB transcripts. Sequenced by immunoSEQ multiplex PCR; TCRdb stores in-frame clones only, minus some. The sample shows about 340,000 clones, roughly 8% of them seen only once. What was sequenced was central memory CD4+ T cells from blood. The receptors were sampled from a woman under 30 in good health.

In this sample, this clone turned up a few times. The chain recombines TRBV7-2 with TRBJ1-1; D perhaps matches TRBD1 (6 bases). The CDR3 has 11 residues. Trimming shortened V by 0 bases and J by 14 bases, and 10 bases separated the two germline ends. Germline V gene lookup returns CDR1 SGHTA and CDR2 FQGNSA. The chain's CDR3 is CASSLAATGFF. CDR3 in DNA: TGTGCCAGCAGCTTAGCGGCAACAGGGTTCTTT.

This clone was observed a few times. The same CDR3 can be traced to other DNA sequences in this sample. The V call is TRBV28, the J call TRBJ1-1; 9 nucleotides align to TRBD1. The germline V gene has CDR1 MDHEN and CDR2 SYDVKM. The CDR3 has 15 amino acids. Unmatched junction bases numbered 8, after V lost 5 bases and J lost 4 bases. In DNA, the CDR3 is TGTGCCAGCAGTCCCCCCGGACAGGGGTTCACTGAAGCTTTCTTT. It specifies CASSPPGQGFTEAFF. The variable domain in full, completed from reference TRBV28 and TRBJ1-1, reads DVKVTQSSRYLVKRTGEKVFLECVQDMDHENMFWYRQDPGLGLRLIYFSYDVKMKEKGDIPEGYSVSREKKERFSLILESASTNQTSMYLCASSPPGQGFTEAFFGQGTRLTVV.

The chain has TRBV5-1 and TRBJ2-1; TRBD2 matches at 7 bases. With 4 bases clipped from V and 5 bases from J, the junction kept 6 bases outside the gene matches. CDR3 length: 14 residues. Per the germline V gene, CDR1 is SGHRS and CDR2 is YFSETQ. The CDR3 loop is CASSRRLADNEQFF. CDR3 DNA: TGCGCCAGCAGCCGAAGACTAGCAGACAATGAGCAGTTCTTC.

This clone was counted a single time. As DNA, the CDR3 is TGTGCCAGCAGGACCACCGGGACAGGGTATAACGAGCAGTACTTC. Protein sequence: CASRTTGTGYNEQYF. V gene TRBV6-6 combines with J gene TRBJ2-7; TRBD1 matches at 9 bases. Unmatched junction bases numbered 11, after V lost 6 bases and J lost 5 bases. Germline-derived CDR1 and CDR2 are MNHNY and SVGAGI (reference sequence). The CDR3 is 15 residues long.

This clone has just a few counts. The gene calls are TRBV28 and TRBJ1-2; TRBD1 matches at 9 bases. The germline gives CDR1 MDHEN, CDR2 SYDVKM. After removal of 4 bases from V and 2 bases from J, the junction contained 2 bases not matched to a gene. This CDR3 region has 14 residues. The CDR3 loop is CASSYGQGNYGYTF. CDR3 nucleotide sequence: TGTGCCAGCAGTTACGGACAGGGGAACTATGGCTACACCTTC.

The chain couples TRBV7-2 to TRBJ1-2; D is unclear. The V end was cut by 5 bases, the J end by 7 bases, with 8 bases between. Germline CDR1 is SGHTA and CDR2 is FQGNSA. The CDR3 loop spans 11 amino acids. In DNA, the CDR3 is TGTGCCAGCAGCCGACGGGTTGGCTACACCTTC. Translated: CASSRRVGYTF.

V is TRBV5-1 and J is TRBJ2-2; no firm D call. Trimming shortened V by 0 bases and J by 0 bases, and 12 bases separated the two germline ends. The CDR3 loop spans 17 amino acids. CDR1 is SGHRS and CDR2 is YFSETQ in the germline V gene. CDR3: CASSLVPPSSNTGELFF. CDR3 sequence (DNA): TGCGCCAGCAGCTTGGTTCCACCCTCTTCGAACACCGGGGAGCTGTTTTTT.

The rearrangement joins TRBV27 to TRBJ1-2; 8 nucleotides match TRBD1. The germline gives CDR1 MNHEY, CDR2 SMNVEV (reference sequence). The trim removed 2 bases at V and 8 bases at J, leaving 7 bases unmatched. The CDR3 loop spans 14 amino acids. CDR3 nucleotide sequence: TGTGCCAGCAGTTTAAACAGGGGGGAGGGCGGCTACACCTTC. It yields the protein CASSLNRGEGGYTF.

This clone was counted only a few times. The chain joins TRBV7-2 to TRBJ2-4; TRBD1 matches at 8 bases. The CDR3 is 14 amino acids. V lost 4 bases to trimming and J lost 6 bases; unmatched junction nucleotides: 5. In germline, CDR1 is SGHTA, CDR2 FQGNSA. The CDR3 protein is CASSSGQAANIQYF. Written as DNA, the CDR3 is TGTGCCAGCAGCTCGGGACAGGCGGCAAACATTCAGTACTTC.

V and J are TRBV6-5 and TRBJ1-3; D remains unclear. Germline CDR1 reads MNHEY; CDR2 reads SVGAGI. V dropped 6 bases and J dropped 4 bases, with 16 bases sitting between them. The CDR3 runs 15 residues. The CDR3 DNA reads as TGTGCCAGCAGGCCCCACAGAGAATACGGAAACACCATATATTTT. This encodes CASRPHREYGNTIYF.

This chain connects TRBV9 to TRBJ2-2; no definite D call. Trimming removed 0 bases at V and 7 bases at J, with 10 bases between. Per the germline V gene, CDR1 is SGDLS and CDR2 is YYNGEE. The CDR3 is 14 residues long. CDR3 loop: CASSVVMGFGELFF. The CDR3, as DNA: TGTGCCAGCAGCGTAGTAATGGGGTTCGGGGAGCTGTTTTTT. Full variable domain (remainder filled in from reference TRBV9 and TRBJ2-2): DSGVTQTPKHLITATGQRVTLRCSPRSGDLSVYWYQQSLDQGLQFLIQYYNGEERAKGNILERFSAQQFPDLHSELNLSSLELGDSALYFCASSVVMGFGELFFGEGSRLTVL.

V and J are TRBV27 and TRBJ2-7; TRBD1 matches at 8 bases. The V segment lost 6 bases and the J segment 3 bases; nucleotides outside the gene matches: 10. Germline V gene data show CDR1 as MNHEY and CDR2 as SMNVEV (reference sequence). The CDR3 contains 15 residues. The CDR3 loop is CASSRGGGQDYEQYF. The CDR3 DNA is TGTGCCAGCAGCCGGGGTGGGGGACAGGACTACGAGCAGTACTTC.

This clone turned up a few times. The gene calls are TRBV7-2 and TRBJ2-3, with D maybe TRBD2 (6 bases). Germline V gene lookup returns CDR1 SGHTA and CDR2 FQGNSA. This CDR3 region has 17 residues. The V gene lost 5 bases and the J gene lost 0 bases, with 18 bases spanning the gap. Written as DNA, the CDR3 is TGTGCCAGCAGCACCCCCGGGAGCACATCCAGCACAGATACGCAGTATTTT. Protein sequence: CASSTPGSTSSTDTQYF.

This chain uses TRBV18 with TRBJ2-3; the match to TRBD2 covers 10 bases. The CDR3 covers 16 residues. Germline V gives CDR1 KGHSH, CDR2 LQKENI. V shed 2 bases, J shed 6 bases, and the junction held 8 bases outside the gene matches. The CDR3 sequence is CASSPGLAGVADTQYF. CDR3 in DNA: TGTGCCAGCTCACCAGGGCTAGCGGGAGTTGCGGATACGCAGTATTTT.

The rearrangement joins TRBV7-8 to TRBJ2-7, with D hard to call. The CDR3 runs 16 residues. V was shortened by 5 bases and J by 6 bases, with 23 bases between the two germline ends. The germline gives CDR1 SGHVS, CDR2 FQNEAQ. The CDR3 sequence: CASSPGRGRPFSEQYF. DNA for the CDR3: TGTGCCAGCAGCCCGGGCCGTGGACGACCCTTCAGCGAGCAGTACTTC.

V is TRBV7-2 and J is TRBJ2-7; D is possibly TRBD1 or TRBD2 (6 bases each). The CDR3 consists of 18 residues. The ends were cut back, 1 base at V and 1 base at J, with 20 bases in the middle. CDR1 SGHTA and CDR2 FQGNSA come from the germline V gene. The CDR3 reads CASSLVRGGPGPSYEQYF. As DNA, the CDR3 is TGTGCCAGCAGCTTAGTCCGTGGGGGGCCTGGTCCATCCTACGAGCAGTACTTC.

This clone was seen repeatedly, ten times or more. J is TRBJ2-1 and V is TRBV7-8; D possibly corresponds to TRBD1 (5 bases). V lost 3 bases and J 10 bases, leaving 10 bases between the germline ends. CDR1 is SGHVS and CDR2 is FQNEAQ in the germline V gene. The length of the CDR3 is 12 residues. Here the CDR3 reads CASSFRAREQFF. CDR3 sequence (DNA): TGTGCCAGCAGCTTCAGGGCACGAGAGCAGTTCTTC.

The chain carries TRBV6-1 and TRBJ2-5; tentatively, D is TRBD1 (5 bases). Germline lookup yields CDR1 MNHNS and CDR2 SASEGT. V gave up 2 bases and J gave up 4 bases, with 14 bases separating them. This CDR3 has 15 amino acids. The CDR3 loop is CASSEWQGRGETQYF. CDR3 DNA sequence: TGTGCCAGCAGTGAATGGCAGGGCAGAGGAGAGACCCAGTACTTC.

The chain couples TRBV5-1 to TRBJ2-1; D gene ambiguous. The germline V and J ends were trimmed by 4 bases and 10 bases, with 15 bases remaining between them. The CDR3 contains 13 residues. Per germline, CDR1 SGHRS and CDR2 YFSETQ. CDR3 residues: CASSVTQVTEQFF. CDR3 DNA sequence: TGCGCCAGCAGCGTTACCCAGGTCACCGAGCAGTTCTTC.

V usage is TRBV18 and J usage is TRBJ1-1; the D is unclear. Trimming cost V 0 bases and J 4 bases, with 12 bases left between them. Per germline, CDR1 KGHSH and CDR2 LQKENI. The CDR3 consists of 15 residues. CDR3 sequence (DNA): TGTGCCAGCTCACCACCGACCCTCCTAGGCACTGAAGCTTTCTTT. Translation gives CASSPPTLLGTEAFF.

This clone has a handful of counts. The chain joins TRBV7-3 to TRBJ2-6; no clear D gene. The CDR3 contains 14 residues. Trimming shortened V by 5 bases and J by 0 bases, and 5 bases separated the two germline ends. Germline V lookup: CDR1 SGHTA, CDR2 FQGTGA. The DNA for the CDR3 is TGTGCCAGCAGCCCGACCTCTGGGGCCAACGTCCTGACTTTC. It codes for CASSPTSGANVLTF.

The chain employs TRBV5-1 and TRBJ2-1, with D perhaps matching TRBD2 (6 bases). This CDR3 region has 17 residues. Germline V gene data show CDR1 as SGHRS and CDR2 as YFSETQ. The ends were cut back, 6 bases at V and 9 bases at J, with 28 bases in the middle. CDR3 bases: TGCGCCAGCATATCGGGATCGGTGGGAGCGGGCGTGTCTGAGCAGTTCTTC. As protein: CASISGSVGAGVSEQFF.

This clone was counted only a few times. V is TRBV19 and J is TRBJ1-5; TRBD1 matches 10 bases. CDR3 size: 15 residues. Looked up from germline, CDR1 is LNHDA and CDR2 is SQIVND (reference sequence). V shed 4 bases, J shed 5 bases, and the junction held 5 bases outside the gene matches. Written as DNA, the CDR3 is TGTGCCAGTAGTACTAGGACAGGGGGGTATCAGCCCCAGCATTTT. It translates to CASSTRTGGYQPQHF.

This clone was seen repeatedly, ten times or more. This chain joins TRBV11-2 and TRBJ1-5; D is unresolved. The germline V and J ends were trimmed by 0 bases and 3 bases, with 9 bases remaining between them. This CDR3 has 15 residues. Germline V gene sequence: CDR1 SGHAT, CDR2 FQNNGV. CDR3 sequence reads: CASSLEPGSNQPQHF. In DNA, the CDR3 is TGTGCCAGCAGCTTAGAGCCGGGCTCCAATCAGCCCCAGCATTTT.

This clone appeared a few times. The V and J genes are TRBV28 and TRBJ2-1; 11 bases match TRBD2. The CDR3 loop spans 15 amino acids. Germline trimming cut 7 bases from V and 4 bases from J; bases unmatched to any gene: 6. Germline V gives CDR1 MDHEN, CDR2 SYDVKM. CDR3 bases: TGTGCCAGCACCGAATCTAGCGGGAGGTACAATGAGCAGTTCTTC. It codes for CASTESSGRYNEQFF.